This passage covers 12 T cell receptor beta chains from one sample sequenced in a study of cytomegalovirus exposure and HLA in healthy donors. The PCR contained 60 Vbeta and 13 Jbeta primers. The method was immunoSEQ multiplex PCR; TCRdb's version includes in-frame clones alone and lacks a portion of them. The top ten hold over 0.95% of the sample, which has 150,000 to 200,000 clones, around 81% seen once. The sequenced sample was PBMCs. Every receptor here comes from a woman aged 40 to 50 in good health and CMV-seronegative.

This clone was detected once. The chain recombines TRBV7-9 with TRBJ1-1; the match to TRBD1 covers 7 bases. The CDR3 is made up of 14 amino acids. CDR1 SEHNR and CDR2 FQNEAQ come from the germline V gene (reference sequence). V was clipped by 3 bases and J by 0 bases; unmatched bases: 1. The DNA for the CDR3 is TGTGCCAGCAGCTTGGGACAGCTGAACACTGAAGCTTTCTTT. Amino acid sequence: CASSLGQLNTEAFF.

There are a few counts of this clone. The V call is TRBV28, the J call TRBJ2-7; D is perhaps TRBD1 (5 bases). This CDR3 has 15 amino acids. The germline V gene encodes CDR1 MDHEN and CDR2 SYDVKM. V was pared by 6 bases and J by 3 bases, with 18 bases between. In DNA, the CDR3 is TGTGCCAGCAGCTATCTATCCGTAGGGGTCTACGAGCAGTACTTC. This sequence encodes CASSYLSVGVYEQYF. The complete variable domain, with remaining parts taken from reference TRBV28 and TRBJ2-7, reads DVKVTQSSRYLVKRTGEKVFLECVQDMDHENMFWYRQDPGLGLRLIYFSYDVKMKEKGDIPEGYSVSREKKERFSLILESASTNQTSMYLCASSYLSVGVYEQYFGPGTRLTVT.

The CDR3 DNA sequence: TGTGCCAGCAGCGTAGAGGGGCTGGGCCGGGAGCTGTTTTTT. Protein product: CASSVEGLGRELFF. The chain links TRBV9 to TRBJ2-2; possibly TRBD1 for D (5 bases). Germline values: CDR1 SGDLS, CDR2 YYNGEE. The V gene lost 0 bases and the J gene lost 9 bases, with 12 bases spanning the gap. The CDR3 extends over 14 amino acids.

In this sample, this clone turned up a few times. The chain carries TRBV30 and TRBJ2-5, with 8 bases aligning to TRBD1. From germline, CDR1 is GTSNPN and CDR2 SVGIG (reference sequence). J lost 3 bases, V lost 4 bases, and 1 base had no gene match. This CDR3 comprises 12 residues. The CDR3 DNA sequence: TGTGCCTGGAACAGGGGGAAAGAGACCCAGTACTTC. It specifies CAWNRGKETQYF. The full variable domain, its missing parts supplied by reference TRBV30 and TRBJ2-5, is SQTIHQWPATLVQPVGSPLSLECTVEGTSNPNLYWYRQAAGRGLQLLFYSVGIGQISSEVPQNLSASRPQDRQFILSSKKLLLSDSGFYLCAWNRGKETQYFGPGTRLLVL.

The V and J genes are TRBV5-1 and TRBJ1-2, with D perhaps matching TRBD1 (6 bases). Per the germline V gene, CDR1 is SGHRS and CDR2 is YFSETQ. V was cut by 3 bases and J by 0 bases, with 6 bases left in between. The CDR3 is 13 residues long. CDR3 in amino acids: CASSWTANYGYTF. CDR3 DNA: TGCGCCAGCAGCTGGACAGCTAACTATGGCTACACCTTC.

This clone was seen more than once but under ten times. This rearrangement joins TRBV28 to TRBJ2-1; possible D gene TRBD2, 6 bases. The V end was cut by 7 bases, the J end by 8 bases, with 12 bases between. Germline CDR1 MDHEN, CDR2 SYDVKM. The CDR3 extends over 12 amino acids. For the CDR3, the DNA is TGTGCCAGCAAAGGGACTGTGTATGAGCAGTTCTTC. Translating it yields CASKGTVYEQFF. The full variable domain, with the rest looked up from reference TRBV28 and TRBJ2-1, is DVKVTQSSRYLVKRTGEKVFLECVQDMDHENMFWYRQDPGLGLRLIYFSYDVKMKEKGDIPEGYSVSREKKERFSLILESASTNQTSMYLCASKGTVYEQFFGPGTRLTVL.

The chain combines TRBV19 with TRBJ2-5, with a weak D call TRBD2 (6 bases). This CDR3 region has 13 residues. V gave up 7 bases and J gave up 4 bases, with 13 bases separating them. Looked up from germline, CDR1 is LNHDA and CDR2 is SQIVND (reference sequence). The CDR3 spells CASTQGLGETQYF. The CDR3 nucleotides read TGTGCCAGTACCCAGGGACTGGGAGAGACCCAGTACTTC.

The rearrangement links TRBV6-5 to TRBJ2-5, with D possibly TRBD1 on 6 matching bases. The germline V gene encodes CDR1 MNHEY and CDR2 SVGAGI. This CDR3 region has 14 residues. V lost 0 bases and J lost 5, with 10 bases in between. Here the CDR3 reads CASSYSSGVETQYF. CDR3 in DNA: TGTGCCAGCAGTTACTCGTCAGGGGTCGAGACCCAGTACTTC.

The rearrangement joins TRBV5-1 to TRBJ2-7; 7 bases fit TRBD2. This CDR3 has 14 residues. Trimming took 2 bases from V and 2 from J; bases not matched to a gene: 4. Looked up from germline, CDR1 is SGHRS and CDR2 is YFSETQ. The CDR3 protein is CASSFEGLTYEQYF. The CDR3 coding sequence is TGCGCCAGCAGCTTTGAGGGACTAACCTACGAGCAGTACTTC. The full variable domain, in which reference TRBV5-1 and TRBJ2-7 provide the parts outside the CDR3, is KAGVTQTPRYLIKTRGQQVTLSCSPISGHRSVSWYQQTPGQGLQFLFEYFSETQRNKGNFPGRFSGRQFSNSRSEMNVSTLELGDSALYLCASSFEGLTYEQYFGPGTRLTVT.

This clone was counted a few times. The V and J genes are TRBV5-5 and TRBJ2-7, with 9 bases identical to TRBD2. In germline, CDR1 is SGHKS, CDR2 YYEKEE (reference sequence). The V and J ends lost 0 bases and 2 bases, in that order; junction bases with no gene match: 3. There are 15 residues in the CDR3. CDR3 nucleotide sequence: TGTGCCAGCAGCTTGGCGGCGGGAGGGGCCTACGAGCAGTACTTC. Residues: CASSLAAGGAYEQYF.

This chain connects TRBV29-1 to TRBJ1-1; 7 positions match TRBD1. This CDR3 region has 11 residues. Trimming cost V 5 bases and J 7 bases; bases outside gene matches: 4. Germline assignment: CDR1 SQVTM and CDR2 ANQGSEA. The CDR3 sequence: CSVSPGGEAFF. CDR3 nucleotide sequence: TGCAGCGTTTCACCAGGGGGTGAAGCTTTCTTT.

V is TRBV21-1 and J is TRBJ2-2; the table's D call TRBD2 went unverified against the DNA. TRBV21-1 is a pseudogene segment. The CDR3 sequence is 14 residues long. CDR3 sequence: CASNKERAEGELFF. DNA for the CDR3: TGTGCCAGCAACAAAGAGAGGGCTGAGGGGGAGCTGTTTTTT.